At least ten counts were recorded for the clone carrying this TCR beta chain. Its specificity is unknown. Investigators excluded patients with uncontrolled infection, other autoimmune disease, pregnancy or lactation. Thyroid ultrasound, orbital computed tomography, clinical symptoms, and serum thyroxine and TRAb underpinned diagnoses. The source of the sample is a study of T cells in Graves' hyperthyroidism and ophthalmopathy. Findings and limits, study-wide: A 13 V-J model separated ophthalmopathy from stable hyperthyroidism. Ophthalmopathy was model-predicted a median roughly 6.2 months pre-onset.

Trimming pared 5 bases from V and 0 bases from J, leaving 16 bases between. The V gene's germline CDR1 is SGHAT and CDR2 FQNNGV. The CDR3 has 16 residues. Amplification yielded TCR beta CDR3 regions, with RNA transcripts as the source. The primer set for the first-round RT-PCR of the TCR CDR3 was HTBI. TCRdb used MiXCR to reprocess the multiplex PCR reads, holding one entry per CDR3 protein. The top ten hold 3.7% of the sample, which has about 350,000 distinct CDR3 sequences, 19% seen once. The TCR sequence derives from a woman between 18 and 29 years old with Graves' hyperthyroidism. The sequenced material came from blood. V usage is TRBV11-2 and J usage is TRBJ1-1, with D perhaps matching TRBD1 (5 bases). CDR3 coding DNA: TGTGCCAGCAGCCCGGGTGTTCAGGGACTGAACACTGAAGCTTTCTTT. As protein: CASSPGVQGLNTEAFF.